Shown below are 24 T cell receptor beta chains from a single sample sequenced in a study of blood T cell repertoires in COVID-19. Assay: immunoSEQ multiplex PCR; the TCRdb copy retains only in-frame clones and omits some. Of 150,000 to 200,000 clones listed, roughly 82% are singletons. The sequencing input was peripheral blood. The receptors originated from a woman in her 70s with acute or convalescent COVID-19.

The chain uses TRBV9 and TRBJ2-1; 11 nucleotides agree with TRBD2. With V trimmed by 1 base and J by 6 bases, 9 bases remained unmatched. From germline, CDR1 is SGDLS and CDR2 YYNGEE. This CDR3 has 17 amino acids. Here the CDR3 DNA reads TGTGCCAGCAGCGTAAGGGGTCTAGCGGGAGGAATCAATGAGCAGTTCTTC. Protein sequence: CASSVRGLAGGINEQFF.

The rearrangement links TRBV11-2 to TRBJ1-3, with TRBD1 as a possible D gene (5 bases). The V and J ends lost 0 bases and 4 bases respectively, with 22 bases between them. The germline V gene encodes CDR1 SGHAT and CDR2 FQNNGV. The CDR3 consists of 19 residues. In DNA, the CDR3 is TGTGCCAGCAGCTTAGATCATTTTAGGACACTCAAGCCGGGAAACACCATATATTTT. It specifies CASSLDHFRTLKPGNTIYF. Filled out from reference TRBV11-2 and TRBJ1-3, the complete variable domain reads EAGVAQSPRYKIIEKRQSVAFWCNPISGHATLYWYQQILGQGPKLLIQFQNNGVVDDSQLPKDRFSAERLKGVDSTLKIQPAKLEDSAVYLCASSLDHFRTLKPGNTIYFGEGSWLTVV.

The chain is built from TRBV30 and TRBJ2-3; D perhaps matches TRBD1 (6 bases). Germline CDR1 GTSNPN, CDR2 SVGIG (reference sequence). Between the trimmed V and J ends, which lost 2 bases and 1 base, there was a span of 19 bases. The CDR3 totals 17 residues. The CDR3 bases are TGTGCCTGGAGTTCCTTCTCCCAGGGGTTTGGCACAGATACGCAGTATTTT. It yields the protein CAWSSFSQGFGTDTQYF. The complete variable domain, with remaining parts taken from reference TRBV30 and TRBJ2-3, reads SQTIHQWPATLVQPVGSPLSLECTVEGTSNPNLYWYRQAAGRGLQLLFYSVGIGQISSEVPQNLSASRPQDRQFILSSKKLLLSDSGFYLCAWSSFSQGFGTDTQYFGPGTRLTVL.

The CDR3 nucleotides are TGTGCCAGCAGGTGGAGCGGGGGAAACCACGAGCAGTACTTC. Protein sequence: CASRWSGGNHEQYF. The chain carries TRBV28 and TRBJ2-7; 8 bases are a match to TRBD2. CDR1 MDHEN and CDR2 SYDVKM come from the germline V gene. The CDR3 is 14 residues long. V dropped 6 bases and J dropped 5; count of bases not matched to a gene: 9.

The chain carries TRBV6-1 and TRBJ1-5; no definite D call. Trimming pared 3 bases from V and 7 bases from J, leaving 13 bases between. The CDR3 loop spans 14 amino acids. Germline V gives CDR1 MNHNS, CDR2 SASEGT. This chain's CDR3 is CASSDAAGRQPQHF. The DNA of the CDR3 is TGTGCCAGCAGTGACGCCGCTGGGAGGCAGCCCCAGCATTTT.

The rearrangement links TRBV6-6 to TRBJ2-7; 7 nucleotides match TRBD1. J was trimmed by 2 bases and V by 5 bases; bases with no gene match: 15. The germline V gene has CDR1 MNHNY and CDR2 SVGAGI (reference sequence). CDR3 length: 17 amino acids. The CDR3 sequence: CASSQTYRTGFTYEQYF. Here the CDR3 DNA reads TGTGCCAGCAGTCAGACATATAGGACAGGCTTCACCTACGAGCAGTACTTC.

This clone was recorded only once. The rearrangement joins TRBV12-3 or TRBV12-4 to TRBJ1-2; unclear D gene. This CDR3 is 12 amino acids long. V was trimmed by 5 bases and J by 14 bases, leaving 18 bases between them. The CDR3 nucleotides are TGTGCCAGCAGTACCCGGACCGGGGAGACGACCTTC. Protein sequence: CASSTRTGETTF.

The chain joins TRBV4-1 to TRBJ1-2; no reliable D call. The CDR3 consists of 16 residues. In germline, CDR1 is MGHRA, CDR2 YSYEKL. V dropped 3 bases and J dropped 4 bases, with 18 bases sitting between them. CDR3 amino acids: CASSQEAAQAGYGYTF. For the CDR3, the DNA is TGCGCCAGCAGCCAGGAGGCGGCGCAAGCCGGCTATGGCTACACCTTC.

This chain uses TRBV3-1 (or the pseudogene TRBV3-2) with TRBJ1-5, with a tentative D call TRBD1 (6 bases). The CDR3 length is 13 residues. Germline-derived CDR1 and CDR2 are LGHDT and YNNKEL (reference sequence). Trimming took 6 bases from V and 7 from J, leaving 13 bases between them. CDR3: CASSTGLRQPQHF. Written as DNA, the CDR3 is TGTGCCAGCAGTACAGGGCTTCGGCAGCCCCAGCATTTT.

This clone was seen more than once but under ten times. The V and J genes are TRBV7-2 and TRBJ1-2, with D possibly matching TRBD1 (6 bases). Trimming shortened V by 3 bases and J by 7 bases, and 18 bases separated the two germline ends. This CDR3 comprises 15 residues. Germline assignment: CDR1 SGHTA and CDR2 FQGNSA. CDR3: CASSFTAGAVRGYTF. In DNA, the CDR3 is TGTGCCAGCAGCTTCACTGCAGGGGCAGTACGTGGCTACACCTTC.

The chain links TRBV2 to TRBJ1-2; 10 bases align to TRBD1. V was clipped by 8 bases and J by 12 bases; unmatched bases: 12. The CDR3 contains 13 residues. Germline values: CDR1 SNHLY, CDR2 FYNNEI. CDR3 region: CASHWDRGIYNTF. In DNA form, the CDR3 reads TGTGCCAGCCACTGGGACAGGGGTATTTATAACACCTTC. Together with reference TRBV2 and TRBJ1-2, the CDR3 gives the full variable domain: EPEVTQTPSHQVTQMGQEVILRCVPISNHLYFYWYRQILGQKVEFLVSFYNNEISEKSEIFDDQFSVERPDGSNFTLKIRSTKLEDSAMYFCASHWDRGIYNTFGSGTRLTVV.

This clone was recorded a few times. The rearrangement uses TRBV5-1 and TRBJ2-3, with D tentatively TRBD1 (6 bases). CDR1 is SGHRS, CDR2 YFSETQ, per germline. There are 16 residues in the CDR3. V shed 0 bases and J shed 3 bases, with 14 bases lying between them. The CDR3 DNA is TGCGCCAGCAGCTTGGAAGGGGGTTGGGGGACAGATACGCAGTATTTT. This encodes CASSLEGGWGTDTQYF.

The chain employs TRBV6-2 or TRBV6-3 and TRBJ2-5; maybe TRBD2 (6 bases). This CDR3 has 15 amino acids. V lost 6 bases, J lost 2 bases, and 16 bases lay in between. Germline CDR1 reads MNHEY; CDR2 reads SVGEGT. The CDR3 protein is CASSLLGTAQETQYF. CDR3 nucleotides: TGTGCCAGCAGCTTACTCGGGACTGCTCAAGAGACCCAGTACTTC.

The rearrangement uses TRBV6-5 and TRBJ2-2; TRBD1 might be the D (6 bases). Germline V CDR1 and CDR2: MNHEY, SVGAGI. The CDR3 is made up of 14 amino acids. V gave up 4 bases and J gave up 5 bases, with 11 bases separating them. The CDR3 sequence is CASSFLTGTGELFF. CDR3 DNA: TGTGCCAGCAGTTTCTTAACAGGGACCGGGGAGCTGTTTTTT.

The chain combines TRBV4-3 with TRBJ1-4; 7 bases match TRBD1. After removal of 0 bases from V and 10 bases from J, the junction contained 17 bases not matched to a gene. CDR1 and CDR2 from the germline V gene are LGHNA and YSLEER. This CDR3 spans 18 amino acids. As DNA, the CDR3 is TGCGCCAGCAGCCAAGATAGTAGAGCCAGGGGGTATTCAGGAAAACTGTTTTTT. It translates to CASSQDSRARGYSGKLFF.

For the CDR3, the DNA is TGTGCCAGCAGCGTAGCGGTCGGACTAGATAATGAGCAGTTCTTC. Protein product: CASSVAVGLDNEQFF. J is TRBJ2-1 and V is TRBV9, with 7 bases lining up with TRBD2. This CDR3 is 15 amino acids long. V was pared by 0 bases and J by 7 bases, with 7 bases of the junction left unmatched. Germline CDR1 and CDR2: SGDLS and YYNGEE.

The rearrangement uses TRBV6-2 or TRBV6-3 and TRBJ1-5; 7 nucleotides align to TRBD1. Germline V gene sequence: CDR1 MNHEY, CDR2 SVGEGT. The ends lost 5 bases at V and 2 bases at J; junction bases unmatched: 3. The CDR3 runs to 14 residues. The CDR3 spells CASSDDRGNQPQHF. The CDR3 DNA is TGTGCCAGCAGTGATGACAGGGGCAATCAGCCCCAGCATTTT.

The chain recombines TRBV5-5 with TRBJ1-5, with D hard to call. CDR1 is SGHKS, CDR2 YYEKEE, per germline (reference sequence). There are 15 residues in the CDR3. Trimming took 0 bases from V and 3 from J, leaving 10 bases between them. The CDR3 reads CASSLVPGNNQPQHF. The CDR3 DNA reads as TGTGCCAGCAGCTTGGTTCCGGGGAACAATCAGCCCCAGCATTTT.

This chain connects TRBV4-2 to TRBJ2-2; TRBD2 agrees at 7 bases. This CDR3 spans 15 amino acids. V gave up 0 bases and J gave up 4 bases; unmatched junction bases: 2. CDR1 and CDR2 (germline): LGHNA, YNFKEQ. The CDR3 is CASSQEGGGTGELFF. CDR3 DNA sequence: TGTGCCAGCAGCCAAGAAGGCGGGGGCACCGGGGAGCTGTTTTTT.

V gene TRBV11-2 combines with J gene TRBJ2-3; tentative D call: TRBD2 (6 bases). Trimming left V 0 bases short and J 1 base short, with 11 bases between. The CDR3 loop spans 16 amino acids. Germline assignment: CDR1 SGHAT and CDR2 FQNNGV. In DNA, the CDR3 is TGTGCCAGCAGCTTAGATTGGGGGGTGGGCACAGATACGCAGTATTTT. It is translated as CASSLDWGVGTDTQYF.

V and J are TRBV10-3 and TRBJ2-2; 9 bases match TRBD2. The CDR3 totals 15 residues. CDR1 and CDR2 (germline): ENHRY, SYGVKD. V lost 2 bases and J lost 6; bases outside the gene matches: 4. CDR3 sequence reads: CAISEIAGDSGELFF. For the CDR3, the DNA is TGTGCCATCAGTGAGATAGCGGGAGACTCCGGGGAGCTGTTTTTT.

J is TRBJ2-1 and V is TRBV19; 7 bases match TRBD2. V was clipped by 6 bases and J by 4 bases; unmatched bases: 12. The CDR3 is 16 residues long. CDR1 is LNHDA and CDR2 is SQIVND in the germline V gene (reference sequence). DNA for the CDR3: TGTGCCAGTAGCAGAATGGGCGGGAGTGCGTACAATGAGCAGTTCTTC. As protein: CASSRMGGSAYNEQFF. The entire variable domain, with the rest obtained from reference TRBV19 and TRBJ2-1, is as follows: DGGITQSPKYLFRKEGQNVTLSCEQNLNHDAMYWYRQDPGQGLRLIYYSQIVNDFQKGDIAEGYSVSREKKESFPLTVTSAQKNPTAFYLCASSRMGGSAYNEQFFGPGTRLTVL.

The V and J genes are TRBV6-5 and TRBJ1-1, with a tentative D call TRBD1 (5 bases). Per the germline V gene, CDR1 is MNHEY and CDR2 is SVGAGI. V lost 4 bases and J lost 3, with 18 bases in between. CDR3 length: 16 amino acids. The CDR3, as DNA: TGTGCCAGCAGTTCCTTCGGGGGACCGAGGGACACTGAAGCTTTCTTT. Translated, it gives CASSSFGGPRDTEAFF.

V gene TRBV6-5 combines with J gene TRBJ2-7; 10 bases map to TRBD1. V was pared by 7 bases and J by 4 bases, with 7 bases of the junction left unmatched. Per the germline V gene, CDR1 is MNHEY and CDR2 is SVGAGI. This CDR3 comprises 14 residues. CDR3 sequence: CASNPGTGEYEQYF. CDR3 sequence (DNA): TGTGCCAGCAACCCCGGGACAGGGGAGTACGAGCAGTACTTC.